These 5 T cell receptor beta chains originate from one sample sequenced in a study of T-cell memory formation after mild COVID-19. TCRdb called the 5' RACE reads again in MiXCR, with one record for every CDR3 protein. The sample holds about 160,000 distinct CDR3 sequences, 25% to 40% seen once. The sequenced material came from PBMCs or a T cell subset sorted from them (not recorded which). The receptors were gathered from an adult woman who had mild COVID-19 (a few samples of this study predate the infection). Cell type and time point are not known.

This clonotype appeared a few times. The V call is TRBV5-1, the J call TRBJ1-2, with D possibly matching TRBD1 (6 bases). Trimming stripped 0 bases from V and 1 base from J, with 10 bases between. This CDR3 is 15 amino acids long. Germline CDR1 reads SGHRS; CDR2 reads YFSETQ. This chain's CDR3 is CASSLGTGHNYGYTF. Here the CDR3 DNA reads TGCGCCAGCAGCTTGGGCACGGGACATAACTATGGCTACACCTTC.

This clonotype appeared a few times. The chain combines TRBV9 with TRBJ2-1; D perhaps matches TRBD2 (6 bases). This CDR3 has 14 residues. Germline V gene lookup returns CDR1 SGDLS and CDR2 YYNGEE. V shed 2 bases and J shed 7 bases, with 13 bases lying between them. The CDR3 protein is CASSVSTSRNEQFF. As DNA, the CDR3 is TGTGCCAGCAGCGTCTCAACTAGCCGTAATGAGCAGTTCTTC.

The sample holds a few counts of this clonotype. J is TRBJ2-7 and V is TRBV6-1, with 10 bases that match TRBD2. V lost 7 bases and J lost 4; bases outside the gene matches: 10. Germline CDR1 and CDR2: MNHNS and SASEGT. The CDR3 length is 15 residues. The CDR3 protein is CASIVESGGAYEQYF. The CDR3 bases are TGTGCCAGCATTGTAGAAAGCGGGGGGGCATACGAGCAGTACTTC.

This clonotype was counted only a few times. CDR3 nucleotide sequence: TGCGCCAGCAGCCTTCCGATGGATTCTGGAAACACCATATATTTT. Protein sequence: CASSLPMDSGNTIYF. V and J are TRBV4-1 and TRBJ1-3; D unresolved. V lost 4 bases and J lost 1, with 11 bases in between. This CDR3 region has 15 residues. In germline, CDR1 is MGHRA, CDR2 YSYEKL.

This CDR3 is CSARPRQVPSRSYEQYF. In DNA, the CDR3 is TGCAGTGCTAGGCCCAGACAGGTACCTTCTAGATCCTACGAGCAGTACTTC. The rearrangement joins TRBV20-1 to TRBJ2-7; TRBD1 might be the D (6 bases). Germline V gives CDR1 DFQATT, CDR2 SNEGSKA (reference sequence). V lost 3 bases to trimming and J lost 1 base, with 22 bases between them. The length of the CDR3 is 17 residues.